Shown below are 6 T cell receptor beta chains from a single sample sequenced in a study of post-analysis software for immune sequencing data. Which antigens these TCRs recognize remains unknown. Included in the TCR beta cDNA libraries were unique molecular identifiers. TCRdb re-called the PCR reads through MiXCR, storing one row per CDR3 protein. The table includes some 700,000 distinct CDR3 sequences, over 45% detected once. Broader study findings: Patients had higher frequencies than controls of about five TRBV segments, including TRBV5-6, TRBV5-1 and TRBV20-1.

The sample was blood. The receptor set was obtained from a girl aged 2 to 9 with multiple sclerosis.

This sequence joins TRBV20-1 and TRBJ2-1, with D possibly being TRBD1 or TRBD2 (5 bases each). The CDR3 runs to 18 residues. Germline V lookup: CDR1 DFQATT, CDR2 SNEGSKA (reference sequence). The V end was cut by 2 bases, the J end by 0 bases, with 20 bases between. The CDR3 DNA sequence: TGCAGTGCTAGACCTGTGGGGTTGGGGGAATCCTCCTACAATGAGCAGTTCTTC. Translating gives CSARPVGLGESSYNEQFF.

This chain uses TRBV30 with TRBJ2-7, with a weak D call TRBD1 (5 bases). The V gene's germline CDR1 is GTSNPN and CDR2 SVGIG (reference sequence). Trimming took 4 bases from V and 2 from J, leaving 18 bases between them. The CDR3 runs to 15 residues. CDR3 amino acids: CAWMSHFDSPYEQYF. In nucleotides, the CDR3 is TGTGCCTGGATGTCCCATTTTGACAGCCCCTACGAGCAGTACTTC.

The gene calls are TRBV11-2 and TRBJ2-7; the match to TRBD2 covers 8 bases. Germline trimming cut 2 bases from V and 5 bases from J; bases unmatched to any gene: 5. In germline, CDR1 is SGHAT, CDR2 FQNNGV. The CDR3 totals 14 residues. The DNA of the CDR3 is TGTGCCAGCAGCTTACAGCGGGGGTCCCACGAGCAGTACTTC. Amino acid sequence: CASSLQRGSHEQYF.

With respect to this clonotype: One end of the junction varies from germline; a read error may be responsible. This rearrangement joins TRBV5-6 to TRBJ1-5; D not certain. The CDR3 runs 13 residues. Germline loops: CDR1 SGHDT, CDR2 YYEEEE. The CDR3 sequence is CASSSGLLQPQHF. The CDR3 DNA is TGCGCCAGCAGCTCGGGCCTTCTTCAGCCCCAGCATTTT.

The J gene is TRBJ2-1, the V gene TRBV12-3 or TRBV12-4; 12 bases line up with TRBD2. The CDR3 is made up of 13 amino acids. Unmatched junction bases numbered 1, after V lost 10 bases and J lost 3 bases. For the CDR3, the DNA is TGTGCCACTAGCGGGGGGGGCTACAATGAGCAGTTCTTC. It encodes CATSGGGYNEQFF.

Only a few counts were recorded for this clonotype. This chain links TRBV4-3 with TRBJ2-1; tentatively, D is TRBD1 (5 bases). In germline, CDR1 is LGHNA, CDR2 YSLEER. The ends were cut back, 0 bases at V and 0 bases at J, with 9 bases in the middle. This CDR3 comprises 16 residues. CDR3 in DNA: TGCGCCAGCAGCCAAGAGACAGTTAGCTCCTACAATGAGCAGTTCTTC. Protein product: CASSQETVSSYNEQFF.